This T cell receptor (beta chain) stems from a study of T cells in narcolepsy (dated by TCRdb to the late 2010s). Describing the broader study: Healthy control donors were enrolled in the study alongside patients who had narcolepsy type 1 or type 2 (NT1, NT2). To look for autoreactive T cells in narcolepsy patients that target self-antigens of hypocretin neurons (hypocretin, TRIB2), the study used TCR Vbeta sequencing to follow clonotypes in blood and CSF.

After removal of 6 bases from V and 5 bases from J, the junction retains 6 bases not matched to a gene. CDR1 and CDR2, per the germline V gene, are SGHTA and FQGNSA. The CDR3 goes from the cysteine to the phenylalanine over 15 residues. Only the CDR3 DNA is retained, 45 bases long and in frame from the first base. Regarding this clone: Its antigen specificity is not known. No base quality values were provided; no much bigger clone lies one nucleotide off.

Libraries came from the immunoSEQ multiplex PCR assay. Here the immuneACCESS table is served through TCRdb, limited to in-frame sequences with V and J called. Missing clones are a known gap in these copies; in checked studies unresolved V genes cover under half, and the rest lacks a known reason. The sample table records approximately 31,000 clones; around 80% of these occur just once. The ten largest account for less than 1.5% of the sample. General study outcomes and caveats: Certain blood memory CD4+ repertoires from patients and controls had no sequences that matched autoreactive T cell clones. Autoreactive clonotypes were reported to be detected serially in the blood of the same patients and of different patients, but not in the blood of healthy controls. Numbers of sequenced blood memory CD4+ clonotypes were comparable, averaging around 42,000 in patients and 33,354 in controls. In plots comparing CSF and blood CD4+ T cell clonotypes from the same patient, HCRT-specific and TRIB2-specific autoreactive clonotypes were highlighted.

Memory CD4+ T cells were sorted ex vivo from peripheral blood of narcolepsy patients and healthy controls for TCR Vbeta sequencing. In this chain, TRBV7-2 is recombined with TRBJ2-2; 10 of the junction bases match TRBD1. This TCR was sampled from a human donor with narcolepsy. Sequencing input: CD45RA- memory CD4+ T cells from PBMCs. In light of the paper, this sample's cell subset or site label describes: memory T cells sorted ex vivo from peripheral blood. The CDR3: CASRRQGAATGELFF. The bases are TGTGCCAGCAGGCGACAGGGGGCGGCTACCGGGGAGCTGTTTTTT. With all but the CDR3 taken from the reference TRBV7-2 and TRBJ2-2 genes, the full variable domain is: GAGVSQSPSNKVTEKGKDVELRCDPISGHTALYWYRQSLGQGLEFLIYFQGNSAPDKSGLPSDRFSAERTGGSVSTLTIQRTQQEDSAVYLCASRRQGAATGELFFGEGSRLTVL.